One sample yielded the 9 T cell receptor beta chains listed below, sequenced in a study of blood T cell repertoires in COVID-19. The protocol was immunoSEQ multiplex PCR, while the TCRdb copy is restricted to in-frame clones and leaves out a portion. Of about 38,000 clones listed, 90% are singletons. What was sequenced was peripheral blood. The receptors were sampled from a man in his sixties with active or convalescent COVID-19.

Worth noting for this clone: The junction does not match germline at one end; this may be a read error. The rearrangement joins TRBV28 to TRBJ2-3, with D tentatively TRBD1 (6 bases). Germline V gene sequence: CDR1 MDHEN, CDR2 SYDVKM. The CDR3 is 11 residues long. The CDR3 region has the DNA TGTGCCAGCAGCCTTGGCCTTGGACAGTTTTTT. It yields the protein CASSLGLGQFF. Looking up the rest from reference TRBV28 and TRBJ2-3 gives the full variable domain: DVKVTQSSRYLVKRTGEKVFLECVQDMDHENMFWYRQDPGLGLRLIYFSYDVKMKEKGDIPEGYSVSREKKERFSLILESASTNQTSMYLCASSLGLGQFFGPGTRLTVL.

The chain combines TRBV19 with TRBJ1-2; 11 positions agree with TRBD1. J lost 4 bases, V lost 1 base, and 2 bases had no gene match. Germline assignment: CDR1 LNHDA and CDR2 SQIVND (reference sequence). The CDR3 runs 15 residues. Written as DNA, the CDR3 is TGTGCCAGTAGTATAGCCGGGACAGGGGGCTATGGCTACACCTTC. It translates to CASSIAGTGGYGYTF.

The CDR3 DNA reads as TGTGCCAGCAGCTTGGGAAACCCGACTAGCGGATACGAGCAGTACTTC. This gives the protein CASSLGNPTSGYEQYF. The genes are TRBV5-4 and TRBJ2-7; 9 bases align to TRBD2. Germline lookup yields CDR1 SGHNT and CDR2 YYREEE (reference sequence). The CDR3 covers 16 residues. V lost 0 bases, J lost 4 bases, and 8 bases stayed unmatched.

The chain links TRBV7-2 to TRBJ2-5, with 8 positions matching TRBD2. The germline gives CDR1 SGHTA, CDR2 FQGNSA. CDR3 size: 13 residues. V lost 10 bases to trimming and J lost 5 bases; unmatched junction nucleotides: 9. For the CDR3, the DNA is TGTGCCACCAAGCGGGGGCGATTCGAGACCCAGTACTTC. Its protein is CATKRGRFETQYF. Full variable domain (outside the CDR3, taken from reference TRBV7-2 and TRBJ2-5): GAGVSQSPSNKVTEKGKDVELRCDPISGHTALYWYRQSLGQGLEFLIYFQGNSAPDKSGLPSDRFSAERTGGSVSTLTIQRTQQEDSAVYLCATKRGRFETQYFGPGTRLLVL.

The J gene is TRBJ2-3, the V gene TRBV5-1, with 7 nucleotides matching TRBD1. V was pared by 4 bases and J by 4 bases, with 6 bases of the junction left unmatched. This CDR3 has 14 amino acids. In germline, CDR1 is SGHRS, CDR2 YFSETQ. The CDR3 bases are TGCGCCAGCAGCCCCCGACAGGGTTCAGATACGCAGTATTTT. Protein sequence: CASSPRQGSDTQYF.

The gene calls are TRBV5-4 and TRBJ2-7; D perhaps matches TRBD1 (6 bases). V gave up 0 bases and J gave up 3 bases, with 16 bases separating them. CDR1 SGHNT and CDR2 YYREEE come from the germline V gene (reference sequence). This CDR3 has 16 residues. The CDR3 DNA reads as TGTGCCAGCAGCTTGGGGGGATCAACAGGGAACTACGAGCAGTACTTC. It yields the protein CASSLGGSTGNYEQYF.

The chain links TRBV5-4 to TRBJ2-5, with 11 positions matching TRBD1. The ends lost 4 bases at V and 5 bases at J; junction bases unmatched: 4. From germline, CDR1 is SGHNT and CDR2 YYREEE (reference sequence). This CDR3 comprises 14 residues. Here the CDR3 reads CASSRDRGMETQYF. The CDR3 nucleotides are TGTGCCAGCAGCCGGGACAGGGGGATGGAGACCCAGTACTTC.

The V and J genes are TRBV7-9 and TRBJ2-7, with unresolved D. V lost 6 bases and J 7 bases, leaving 13 bases between the germline ends. From germline, CDR1 is SEHNR and CDR2 FQNEAQ (reference sequence). The CDR3 covers 12 residues. The CDR3 spells CASSQAPLEQYF. Here the CDR3 DNA reads TGTGCCAGCAGTCAAGCCCCCCTTGAGCAGTACTTC.

This clone was seen only a few times. The gene calls are TRBV7-8 and TRBJ2-7, with 11 bases that match TRBD1. The CDR3 is 17 amino acids. CDR1 and CDR2 (germline): SGHVS, FQNEAQ. The J segment lost 3 bases and the V segment lost 0 bases, leaving 7 bases of the junction unmatched. CDR3 amino acids: CASSLADGTGGIYEQYF. CDR3 DNA sequence: TGTGCCAGCAGCTTAGCGGACGGGACAGGGGGGATCTACGAGCAGTACTTC.